This is a list of T cell receptor beta chains from one sample in a study of blood T cells in healthy people across ages. TCRdb used MiXCR to reprocess the 5' RACE reads, holding one entry per CDR3 protein. The repertoire holds about 640,000 distinct CDR3 sequences, 58% seen once, with 30% to 45% in the top ten. The sample taken for sequencing was blood. The receptors were sampled from a man aged 60 to 75 in good health. Each CDR3 is given with its conserved first and last residue. D genes are given only for firm matches. Expanded clones get a size class; other rows say once, few or many, or leave the size out.

abundance,v_gene,d_gene,j_gene,CDR3aa,CDR3nt
-,TRBV18,TRBD1,TRBJ2-1,CASSPEDRTHPNEQFF,TGTGCCAGCTCACCCGAGGACAGGACTCATCCCAATGAGCAGTTCTTC
few,TRBV28,-,TRBJ2-5,CASSRKNRDQETQYF,TGTGCCAGCAGCCGTAAGAACAGGGACCAAGAGACCCAGTACTTC
once,TRBV6-1,-,TRBJ1-2,CASRSGAPGYTF,TGTGCCAGCAGATCGGGGGCCCCGGGCTACACCTTC
-,TRBV7-9,-,TRBJ2-1,CASSSRRGSRPYNEQFF,TGTGCCAGCAGCTCACGACGCGGCAGCCGGCCTTACAATGAGCAGTTCTTC
few,TRBV4-2,TRBD1,TRBJ2-5,CASSLKGAGVETQYF,TGTGCCAGCAGCCTGAAGGGGGCCGGGGTGGAGACCCAGTACTTC
-,TRBV6-1,-,TRBJ1-4,CASSQQRTYEKLFF,TGTGCCAGCAGTCAACAGAGAACTTATGAAAAACTGTTTTTT
-,TRBV3-1,TRBD1,TRBJ2-1,CASSRGQGSSYNEQFF,TGTGCCAGCAGCCGAGGACAGGGCAGCTCCTACAATGAGCAGTTCTTC
few,TRBV3-1,-,TRBJ2-5,CASSQPLRHVRWGQETQYF,TGTGCCAGCAGCCAACCCCTAAGGCACGTCCGGTGGGGACAAGAGACCCAGTACTTC
-,TRBV5-1,-,TRBJ1-6,CASSFDSSYNSPLHF,TGCGCCAGCAGTTTCGACAGCTCCTATAATTCACCCCTCCACTTT
-,TRBV25-1,-,TRBJ2-1,CASSPDRPSLYNEQFF,TGTGCCAGCAGCCCCGACAGGCCCTCACTCTACAATGAGCAGTTCTTC
few,TRBV9,TRBD1,TRBJ2-5,CASSGGTGGFVETQYF,TGTGCCAGCAGCGGAGGGACAGGGGGCTTCGTGGAGACCCAGTACTTC
-,TRBV5-6,-,TRBJ2-7,CASSLYSAHEQYF,TGTGCCAGCAGCTTGTACAGTGCCCACGAGCAGTACTTC
-,TRBV12-3/TRBV12-4,-,TRBJ1-2,CASTNGKGNYGYTF,TGTGCCAGCACTAACGGGAAGGGGAACTATGGCTACACCTTC
-,TRBV6-5,-,TRBJ2-7,CASTPRWGSGQYF,TGTGCCAGCACCCCTCGGTGGGGGAGCGGGCAGTACTTC
-,TRBV11-2,-,TRBJ2-5,CASSRGSLETQYF,TGTGCCAGCAGCAGAGGGAGTTTAGAGACCCAGTACTTC
-,TRBV21-1,-,TRBJ2-1,CASSKGGGGVKDNEQFF,TGTGCCAGCAGCAAAGGTGGCGGGGGGGTCAAGGACAATGAGCAGTTCTTC
-,TRBV7-8,TRBD1,TRBJ2-1,CASSLAQGANFYNEQFF,TGTGCCAGCAGCTTAGCGCAGGGGGCGAATTTTTACAATGAGCAGTTCTTC
-,TRBV5-1,TRBD1,TRBJ1-2,CASSPPGQTNYGYTF,TGCGCCAGCAGCCCCCCGGGACAGACAAACTATGGCTACACCTTC
once,TRBV12-3/TRBV12-4,TRBD1,TRBJ1-6,CASRTTGTNSPLHF,TGTGCCAGCAGAACGACAGGGACCAATTCACCCCTCCACTTT
few,TRBV5-1,TRBD2,TRBJ2-5,CASSLGSQTSGEETQYF,TGCGCCAGCAGCTTGGGGTCCCAAACTAGCGGGGAAGAGACCCAGTACTTC
-,TRBV4-2,-,TRBJ1-2,CASSQDLGARSSYGYTF,TGTGCCAGCAGCCAAGATCTCGGGGCCAGGTCTTCCTATGGCTACACCTTC
-,TRBV5-5,TRBD1,TRBJ1-2,CASSLGQDIGYTF,TGTGCCAGCAGCCTAGGACAGGACATTGGCTACACCTTC
-,TRBV7-2,-,TRBJ2-1,CASSLGLANNEQFF,TGTGCCAGCAGCTTAGGTCTAGCCAACAATGAGCAGTTCTTC
-,TRBV28,TRBD1,TRBJ1-2,CASSSGQAENYGYTF,TGTGCCAGCAGTTCAGGACAGGCTGAAAACTATGGCTACACCTTC
few,TRBV7-2,-,TRBJ1-2,CASSLNRVGYGYTF,TGTGCCAGCAGCTTAAATAGGGTTGGCTATGGCTACACCTTC
once,TRBV5-4,TRBD2,TRBJ2-5,CASSLTGGAQETQYF,TGTGCCAGCAGCTTAACGGGGGGGGCCCAAGAGACCCAGTACTTC
few,TRBV20-1,TRBD1,TRBJ2-5,CSAPIWNRGQETQYF,TGCAGTGCTCCGATCTGGAACAGGGGGCAAGAGACCCAGTACTTC
-,TRBV12-3/TRBV12-4,TRBD1,TRBJ2-5,CASSFRNLRQGSETQYF,TGCGCCAGCAGTTTCCGCAATCTCCGACAGGGGAGTGAGACCCAGTACTTC
-,TRBV28,TRBD1,TRBJ2-5,CASSTTGAGETQYF,TGTGCCAGCAGTACGACAGGGGCGGGGGAGACCCAGTACTTC
-,TRBV20-1,TRBD2,TRBJ2-1,CSARPLAGGNNEQFF,TGCAGTGCTAGACCCCTAGCGGGGGGCAACAATGAGCAGTTCTTC
-,TRBV12-3/TRBV12-4,TRBD1,TRBJ2-5,CASSLRGQGQETQYF,TGTGCCAGCAGTTTAAGGGGACAGGGACAAGAGACCCAGTACTTC
once,TRBV15,-,TRBJ2-1,CATSSTGDERFF,TGTGCCACCAGCTCCACGGGGGATGAGCGGTTCTTC
-,TRBV20-1,TRBD2,TRBJ2-7,CSAQLAVSYEQYF,TGCAGTGCGCAACTAGCGGTCTCCTACGAGCAGTACTTC
-,TRBV19,TRBD1,TRBJ2-3,CASSTDRDLDTQYF,TGTGCCAGTAGCACGGACAGGGATTTAGATACGCAGTATTTT
-,TRBV15,-,TRBJ2-2,CATSREGSSNTGELFF,TGTGCCACCAGCAGAGAGGGCAGTTCGAACACCGGGGAGCTGTTTTTT
-,TRBV5-6,TRBD1,TRBJ2-7,CASTLTGSSYEQYF,TGTGCCAGCACCTTGACAGGGAGCTCCTACGAGCAGTACTTC
once,TRBV29-1,-,TRBJ2-3,CSVGLAKGADTQYF,TGCAGCGTTGGGCTAGCAAAAGGGGCCGATACGCAGTATTTT
-,TRBV11-2,-,TRBJ1-2,CASSPTRPGGYTF,TGTGCCAGCAGCCCGACGAGGCCCGGTGGCTACACCTTC
-,TRBV29-1,-,TRBJ2-5,CSVILESGTQYF,TGCAGCGTTATCCTGGAGTCGGGGACCCAGTACTTC
-,TRBV11-3,TRBD1,TRBJ2-5,CASSTGLDWETQYF,TGTGCCAGCTCGACAGGGTTGGATTGGGAGACCCAGTACTTC
-,TRBV6-1,-,TRBJ2-7,CASSEGAHWGYEQYF,TGTGCCAGCAGTGAAGGGGCACACTGGGGCTACGAGCAGTACTTC
-,TRBV4-2,-,TRBJ2-6,CASTPSGSGANVLTF,TGTGCCAGCACCCCGTCTGGCTCTGGGGCCAACGTCCTGACTTTC
few,TRBV7-2,TRBD2,TRBJ2-1,CASSLGRSGGTNEQFF,TGTGCCAGCAGCTTAGGGCGTAGCGGGGGTACCAATGAGCAGTTCTTC
-,TRBV21-1,-,TRBJ2-5,CASSKEGDRETQETQYF,TGTGCCAGCAGCAAAGAAGGGGACAGAGAAACCCAAGAGACCCAGTACTTC
-,TRBV6-5,-,TRBJ1-2,CASRLGVGNYGYTF,TGTGCCAGCCGGCTAGGGGTAGGAAACTATGGCTACACCTTC
-,TRBV29-1,-,TRBJ2-3,CSVEKTEGDTQYF,TGCAGCGTTGAAAAGACCGAGGGAGATACGCAGTATTTT
-,TRBV11-1,TRBD2,TRBJ2-1,CASSLASSGGDEQFF,TGTGCCAGCAGCTTAGCGTCCAGCGGGGGGGATGAGCAGTTCTTC
-,TRBV6-6,-,TRBJ2-1,CATRGTSSNEQFF,TGTGCCACCCGCGGGACTTCTTCCAATGAGCAGTTCTTC
-,TRBV27,-,TRBJ2-5,CASSLEQGAAESETQYF,TGTGCCAGCAGTTTGGAACAGGGTGCTGCCGAGTCGGAGACCCAGTACTTC
-,TRBV5-4,TRBD2,TRBJ2-5,CASSLGGGTLETQYF,TGTGCCAGCAGCCTGGGCGGGGGGACGTTAGAGACCCAGTACTTC
once,TRBV27,TRBD2,TRBJ2-7,CASNRGGGPPYEQYF,TGTGCCAGCAACCGCGGCGGGGGGCCCCCCTACGAGCAGTACTTC
-,TRBV5-1,-,TRBJ2-7,CASSLAGVGYEQYF,TGCGCCAGCAGCTTGGCCGGGGTCGGGTACGAGCAGTACTTC
-,TRBV25-1,TRBD1,TRBJ2-1,CASSSITGDSYNEQFF,TGTGCCAGCAGTTCCATAACAGGGGACTCCTACAATGAGCAGTTCTTC
-,TRBV5-1,TRBD1,TRBJ1-4,CASSLEGQGKKLFF,TGCGCCAGCAGCTTGGAAGGACAGGGAAAAAAACTGTTTTTT
-,TRBV3-1,TRBD1,TRBJ2-1,CASSQDPGQHNEQFF,TGTGCCAGCAGCCAAGATCCGGGACAGCACAATGAGCAGTTCTTC
once,TRBV6-5,TRBD1,TRBJ1-2,CASSPTGRYTDGYTF,TGTGCCAGCAGTCCGACAGGGAGGTATACGGACGGCTACACCTTC
-,TRBV5-1,TRBD2,TRBJ2-3,CASSLTSGVPTDTQYF,TGCGCCAGCAGCTTGACTAGCGGGGTGCCAACGGATACGCAGTATTTT